This T cell receptor (beta chain) derives from a study of tumor-infiltrating lymphocytes in primary liver carcinoma. Both blood RNA, taken from unsorted whole blood, and germline DNA were extracted. With a constant-region primer, TCR beta cDNA was made from about 0.55 ug of total RNA. Libraries of TCR beta came from three nested multiplex PCR rounds with slightly modified ARM-PCR. The first two PCR rounds, roughly 9 cycles each, used TRBV1-TRBV30 forward primers and a C-beta reverse primer. From the multiplex PCR reads, TCRdb called clonotypes with MiXCR, one entry per CDR3 protein. The sample carries 310,000 or so distinct CDR3 sequences, about three fifths recorded once. V gave up 7 bases and J gave up 4 bases, with 11 bases separating them. The CDR3 length is 12 residues.

Sequencing was done on a sample of peripheral blood. This clonotype was sampled from a woman aged 30 to 39 with primary liver carcinoma and hepatitis B virus infection. V gene TRBV12-3 or TRBV12-4 combines with J gene TRBJ2-7, with D possibly matching TRBD2 (5 bases). The CDR3: CASILDWYEQYF. In DNA, the CDR3 is TGTGCCAGCATTCTGGACTGGTACGAGCAGTACTTC.